This T cell receptor (beta chain) was profiled in a study of Graves' ophthalmopathy and Graves' hyperthyroidism. Whole-study findings and limits: Among expanded thyroid clonotypes above 0.001 frequency, most also occurred in blood.

The authors amplified TCR beta CDR3 regions from RNA transcripts. First-round RT-PCR employed HTBI primers, with a second-round multiplex PCR after it. MiXCR was run by TCRdb on the multiplex PCR reads, yielding one entry per CDR3 protein. The table lists hundreds of thousands of distinct CDR3 sequences, roughly 20% of them singletons. This CDR3 is 13 amino acids long. Germline V gives CDR1 DFQATT, CDR2 SNEGSKA (reference sequence). V dropped 3 bases and J dropped 0 bases, with 8 bases sitting between them. This clonotype was detected ten times or more. Its antigen is currently unknown. The source of this sequence is a woman aged 18-29 years with stable Graves' hyperthyroidism. The sequenced sample consisted of peripheral blood. The rearrangement links TRBV20-1 to TRBJ2-5; D remains unclear. CDR3 sequence reads: CSARASYQETQYF. The CDR3 bases are TGCAGTGCTAGGGCCTCGTACCAAGAGACCCAGTACTTC.